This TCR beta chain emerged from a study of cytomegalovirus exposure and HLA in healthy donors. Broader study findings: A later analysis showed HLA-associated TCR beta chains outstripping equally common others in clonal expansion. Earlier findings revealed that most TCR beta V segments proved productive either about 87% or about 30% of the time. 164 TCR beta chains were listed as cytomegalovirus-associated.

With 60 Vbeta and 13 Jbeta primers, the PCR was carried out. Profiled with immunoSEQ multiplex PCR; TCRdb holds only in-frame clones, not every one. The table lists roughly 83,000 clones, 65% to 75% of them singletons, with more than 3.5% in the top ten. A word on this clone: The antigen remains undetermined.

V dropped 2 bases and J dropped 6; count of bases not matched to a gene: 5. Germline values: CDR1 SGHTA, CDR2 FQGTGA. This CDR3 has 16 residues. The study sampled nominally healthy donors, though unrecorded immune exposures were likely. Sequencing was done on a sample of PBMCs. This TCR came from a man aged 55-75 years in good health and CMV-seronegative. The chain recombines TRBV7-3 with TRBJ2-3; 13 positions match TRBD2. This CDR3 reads CASSLQGLAGWDTQYF. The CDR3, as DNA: TGTGCCAGCAGCTTACAGGGACTAGCGGGGTGGGATACGCAGTATTTT. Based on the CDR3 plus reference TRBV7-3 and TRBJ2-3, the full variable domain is GAGVSQTPSNKVTEKGKYVELRCDPISGHTALYWYRQSLGQGPEFLIYFQGTGAADDSGLPNDRFFAVRPEGSVSTLKIQRTERGDSAVYLCASSLQGLAGWDTQYFGPGTRLTVL.